These T cell receptor beta chains were read from a single sample in a study of blood T cell repertoires in COVID-19. Generated by immunoSEQ multiplex PCR, the TCRdb table keeps only in-frame clones and is missing some. The sample includes a few hundred thousand clones, 89% of them seen just once. The sample consisted of peripheral blood. The receptors originated from a woman between 35 and 50 years old who had recovered from COVID-19. CDR3s include the opening cysteine and the closing phenylalanine or tryptophan. The D gene is left open where the match is weak. Size values are once, few and many counts, or a class for expanded clones, and some rows have none.

size,J,V,length,D,DNA,CDR3
-,TRBJ1-6,TRBV6-5,14,TRBD1,TGTGCCAGCAGCGGACAGGGGAGGGATTCACCCCTCCACTTT,CASSGQGRDSPLHF
-,TRBJ2-2,TRBV29-1,14,TRBD1,TGCAGCGTTGCAGGGGGCGCGAACACCGGGGAGCTGTTTTTT,CSVAGGANTGELFF
-,TRBJ1-4,TRBV6-5,14,-,TGTGCCAGCAGTCTCCTTGCCGGGAGTGAAAAACTGTTTTTT,CASSLLAGSEKLFF
-,TRBJ1-2,TRBV3-1/TRBV3-2,15,-,TGTGCCAGCAGCCAAGGACAGGCGGATAGCTATGGCTACACCTTC,CASSQGQADSYGYTF
once,TRBJ1-1,TRBV2,15,-,TGTGCCAGCAGTGAACAGGGGCTCTTGAACACTGAAGCTTTCTTT,CASSEQGLLNTEAFF
-,TRBJ2-3,TRBV3-1/TRBV3-2,19,TRBD2,TGTGCCAGCAGCCGGACGGGACTAGCGGGGTCTACTAGCACAGATACGCAGTATTTT,CASSRTGLAGSTSTDTQYF
-,TRBJ2-2,TRBV7-2,15,TRBD1,TGTGCCAGCAGCTCACAGGGGCGGTACGCCGGGGAGCTGTTTTTT,CASSSQGRYAGELFF
once,TRBJ2-5,TRBV4-1,14,-,TGCGCCAGCAGCCAAGAACTAGCAACAGAGACCCAGTACTTC,CASSQELATETQYF
-,TRBJ2-1,TRBV6-5,12,TRBD1,TGTGCCAGCAACGGACAGGGGTATGAGCAGTTCTTC,CASNGQGYEQFF
-,TRBJ1-5,TRBV12-1,17,-,TGTGCCAGCAGCGGGGACAGGGGAATGGATAGCAATCAGCCCCAGCATTTT,CASSGDRGMDSNQPQHF
-,TRBJ2-5,TRBV4-2,15,TRBD2,TGTGCCAGCTCCCTTCAGGCGGGAGGGCAAGAGACCCAGTACTTC,CASSLQAGGQETQYF
-,TRBJ2-2,TRBV5-6,18,TRBD2,TGTGCCAGCAGCGCGGGACTAGCGGGAGGGCCTCCTTGGGGGGAGCTGTTTTTT,CASSAGLAGGPPWGELFF
-,TRBJ2-1,TRBV21-1,15,-,TGTGCCAGCGCCTTCCGAGCGGGAAGATACAATGAGCAGTTCTTC,CASAFRAGRYNEQFF
once,TRBJ1-2,TRBV18,15,TRBD1,TGTGCCAGCTCACGGGAGACAGGGAACTACTATGGCTACACCTTC,CASSRETGNYYGYTF
once,TRBJ2-2,TRBV4-3,15,-,TGCGCCAGCAGCCAAGAGGCCCAGGGGACCGGGGAGCTGTTTTTT,CASSQEAQGTGELFF
-,TRBJ1-5,TRBV15,13,-,TGTGCCACCAGCGAACAGGGAAGCCAGCCCCAGCATTTT,CATSEQGSQPQHF
-,TRBJ2-1,TRBV15,16,TRBD2,TGTGCCACCAGCAGTGTGCGGGAGCAGGGATACAATGAGCAGTTCTTC,CATSSVREQGYNEQFF
few,TRBJ2-1,TRBV7-3,16,TRBD2,TGTGCCAGCAGCGGCCAAGCTAGCGGGGGGGCCGGTGAGCAGTTCTTC,CASSGQASGGAGEQFF
few,TRBJ1-6,TRBV19,15,TRBD1,TGTGCCAGTAGCGCCGGGACAGATTATAATTCACCCCTCCACTTT,CASSAGTDYNSPLHF
-,TRBJ2-1,TRBV19,14,-,TGTGCCACGACCAGCGGGACACTATACAATGAGCAGTTCTTC,CATTSGTLYNEQFF
-,TRBJ2-1,TRBV5-6,16,-,TGTGCCAGCAGCTTGGACTCTTTTGTTCACGGGAATGAGCAGTTCTTC,CASSLDSFVHGNEQFF
-,TRBJ2-2,TRBV24-1,15,-,TGTGCCTCTAGCTCGGGACAACCAAACACCGGGGAGCTGTTTTTT,CASSSGQPNTGELFF
-,TRBJ2-1,TRBV24-1,14,-,TGTGCCACCAGTGATTCTTCCTCCTACAATGAGCAGTTCTTC,CATSDSSSYNEQFF
-,TRBJ1-4,TRBV19,14,-,TGTGCCAGTACAAAGTCGTTAACAGGAGAAAAACTGTTTTTT,CASTKSLTGEKLFF
-,TRBJ2-1,TRBV19,13,-,TGTGCCAGTAGAGGGACTCCGGGACAGAGTCAGTTCTTC,CASRGTPGQSQFF
-,TRBJ2-5,TRBV11-2,17,TRBD2,TGTGCCAGCAGCTTCGAGTTCGGCGGGGGGGTCCAAGAGACCCAGTACTTC,CASSFEFGGGVQETQYF
once,TRBJ1-3,TRBV9,16,-,TGTGCCAGCAGCGACGGACAGTACTACTCTGGAAACACCATATATTTT,CASSDGQYYSGNTIYF
-,TRBJ1-3,TRBV4-3,14,-,TGCGCCAGCAGCCAGGGAGAGGGCGGAAACACCATATATTTT,CASSQGEGGNTIYF
-,TRBJ2-6,TRBV4-1,18,TRBD1,TGCGCCAGCAGCCAATTGGGACAGGGGCCCCCTGGGGCCAACGTCCTGACTTTC,CASSQLGQGPPGANVLTF
-,TRBJ2-2,TRBV10-3,16,-,TGTGCCATCACAGAACGGGCCCTCGGGGGCACCGGGGAGCTGTTTTTT,CAITERALGGTGELFF
-,TRBJ2-5,TRBV19,15,TRBD2,TGTGCCAGTAGTATATCAGCGGGGGGAAAGGAGACCCAGTACTTC,CASSISAGGKETQYF
-,TRBJ2-7,TRBV6-5,11,-,TGTGCCAGCCACTCTTTCTACGAGCAGTACTTC,CASHSFYEQYF
-,TRBJ1-6,TRBV18,15,-,TGTGCCAGCACCAGTGCCACAGGTTCGACTTCACCCCTCCACTTT,CASTSATGSTSPLHF
-,TRBJ2-2,TRBV24-1,17,-,TGTGCCACCAGTGATTTGGGTACAGGGAATAAGGCCGGGGAGCTGTTTTTT,CATSDLGTGNKAGELFF
-,TRBJ2-5,TRBV30,15,TRBD2,TGTGCCTGGAGTGGGGGACTAGCGGGAGAAGAGACCCAGTACTTC,CAWSGGLAGEETQYF
-,TRBJ2-1,TRBV21-1,13,-,TGTGCCAGCAGCGGACAGGGGGCAAATGAGCAGTTCTTC,CASSGQGANEQFF
-,TRBJ2-7,TRBV5-1,15,TRBD2,TGCGCCAGCAGCTTCCCTAGCGGGGGGTCTTACGAGCAGTACTTC,CASSFPSGGSYEQYF
-,TRBJ2-2,TRBV19,17,-,TGTGCCAGTAGGGATTCTTGGCAGGGGGGTAACACCGGGGAGCTGTTTTTT,CASRDSWQGGNTGELFF
-,TRBJ2-3,TRBV5-1,17,TRBD2,TGCGCCAGCAGCGCGAATGAACTAGCGGGCCCCACAGATACGCAGTATTTT,CASSANELAGPTDTQYF
-,TRBJ2-5,TRBV6-5,14,TRBD1,TGTGCCAGCAGTCAACCCGGGACAGAAGAGACCCAGTACTTC,CASSQPGTEETQYF
-,TRBJ1-2,TRBV28,13,-,TGTGCCAGCAGTCCTGGGACACCCTATGGCTACACCTTC,CASSPGTPYGYTF
-,TRBJ2-2,TRBV9,16,TRBD2,TGTGCCAGCAGCGTTTCATTAGCGGGGGGGCCCGGGGAGCTGTTTTTT,CASSVSLAGGPGELFF
-,TRBJ1-6,TRBV2,14,-,TGTGCCAGCAGTGAATTTCTTGTTAATTCACCCCTCCACTTT,CASSEFLVNSPLHF
once,TRBJ2-1,TRBV6-5,14,-,TGTGCCAGCAGGGCAGCGAACTCCTACAATGAGCAGTTCTTC,CASRAANSYNEQFF
-,TRBJ1-2,TRBV12-3/TRBV12-4,13,-,TGTGCCAGCAGTTTTGGGGGCGCCTATGGCTACACCTTC,CASSFGGAYGYTF
-,TRBJ1-1,TRBV9,16,-,TGTGCCAGCAGCGTGGGCCCTACGGGACAACCCAGTGGGGCTTTCTTT,CASSVGPTGQPSGAFF
few,TRBJ2-3,TRBV27,20,TRBD2,TGTGCCAGCAGTCCCCTCTCCGGGACTAGCGGGGGGGTTATCACAGATACGCAGTATTTT,CASSPLSGTSGGVITDTQYF
-,TRBJ1-4,TRBV19,15,-,TGTGCCAGTAGTATTCGCCTACTCATGTCGGAAAAACTGTTTTTT,CASSIRLLMSEKLFF
-,TRBJ1-4,TRBV27,14,-,TGTGCCAGCAGTTTGGCACAGGGTAATGAAAAACTGTTTTTT,CASSLAQGNEKLFF
once,TRBJ2-3,TRBV30,12,-,TGTGCCTGGAGTGTACAGGACCATACGCAGTATTTT,CAWSVQDHTQYF
-,TRBJ2-3,TRBV24-1,14,TRBD2,TGTGCCTCCTCGACTAGCGGGAGCACAGATACGCAGTATTTT,CASSTSGSTDTQYF
-,TRBJ2-3,TRBV3-1/TRBV3-2,15,-,TGTGCCAGCAGCCAAGTGCGGCGGAGCACAGATACGCAGTATTTT,CASSQVRRSTDTQYF
-,TRBJ1-1,TRBV5-5,14,-,TGTGCCAGCAGCTTGGCAACAGTGAACACTGAAGCTTTCTTT,CASSLATVNTEAFF
-,TRBJ1-3,TRBV9,17,-,TGTGCCAGCAGCCTCACGCCCCTAGATATCTCTGGAAACACCATATATTTT,CASSLTPLDISGNTIYF
-,TRBJ2-1,TRBV18,18,TRBD2,TGTGCCAGCTCACGCCCGGGACTAGCGGGGGGGCGGGGCAATGAGCAGTTCTTC,CASSRPGLAGGRGNEQFF